This T cell receptor beta chain originates from a study of CD8 T cells in ankylosing spondylitis. For TCR beta, libraries came from quantitative 5'-RACE with molecular barcodes. One entry per CDR3 protein results from TCRdb running MiXCR on the 5' RACE reads. The sample records about 460,000 distinct CDR3 sequences, 5.3% being singletons. CDR3 length: 16 amino acids. V trimming: 3 bases; J trimming: 4 bases; junction bases outside the gene matches: 8. Germline loops: CDR1 KGHDR, CDR2 SFDVKD. Study results and limitations: Researchers reportedly found disease-linked clones significantly enriched in matched ankylosing spondylitis synovial fluid. Disease-linked clones were CD8+ and relatively rare in peripheral blood. A motif in TCR beta, a set of several highly homologous variants, appeared characteristic of ankylosing spondylitis blood.

Ten or more counts support this clonotype. The target antigen is unknown. This clonotype originated in a male donor with ankylosing spondylitis. The chain recombines TRBV24-1 with TRBJ1-3, with 7 bases fitting TRBD1. Sample: blood, either unsorted or a sorted T cell fraction (not recorded which). The CDR3 DNA sequence: TGTGCCACCAGTGATCCTGCCGGGACAGACGGAAACACCATATATTTT. Its translation is CATSDPAGTDGNTIYF.